This T cell receptor (beta chain) was recorded in a study of human versus mouse CDR3 diversity and MHC coevolution. For this clone: Its antigen is undetermined.

General study points: Compared with mice, human CDR3s carried more deletions and insertions on average.

Generated by immunoSEQ multiplex PCR, the TCRdb table keeps only in-frame clones and is missing some. The table shows 86,000 or so clones, with 80% to 95% occurring only once. This receptor was taken from a person aged 30-70 years in good health. Sequenced material: naive CD4+ T cells from blood. Described subset: CD45RO-negative CD62L-positive naive CD4 T cells.

The CDR3: CASSPRGNQPQHF. In DNA, the CDR3 is TGCGCCAGCAGCCCCCGGGGGAATCAGCCCCAGCATTTT. The chain recombines TRBV4-1 with TRBJ1-5; a weak D match, TRBD1 (5 bases). Per the germline V gene, CDR1 is MGHRA and CDR2 is YSYEKL. Trimming removed 4 bases at V and 4 bases at J, with 8 bases between. This CDR3 is built from 13 residues.